The 20 T cell receptor beta chains below were found in one sample sequenced in a study of monozygotic twins with inflammatory bowel disease. Reprocessing the 5' RACE reads, TCRdb reports a single entry for every CDR3 protein and omits DNA. The listing records under 150,000 distinct CDR3 sequences. Material for sequencing was blood. These TCRs come from a human donor with ulcerative colitis or Crohn's disease, or a healthy co-twin of an affected twin (not recorded which).

The chain uses TRBV20-1 and TRBJ2-5. The CDR3 covers 13 residues. Germline V gene sequence: CDR1 DFQATT, CDR2 SNEGSKA (reference sequence). The CDR3 loop is CSASGVDLKTQYF.

The genes are TRBV7-8 and TRBJ1-2. The CDR3 spans 13 residues. Germline V lookup: CDR1 SGHVS, CDR2 FQNEAQ. CDR3 loop: CASSPRTSYGYTF.

The chain has TRBV7-9 and TRBJ2-1; with no DNA, the TCRdb D assignment of TRBD1 cannot be verified. CDR1 and CDR2 from the germline V gene are SEHNR and FQNEAQ (reference sequence). CDR3 length: 15 amino acids. This CDR3 is CASSPSGGAKNEQFF.

The gene calls are TRBV5-1 and TRBJ2-7. Germline-derived CDR1 and CDR2 are SGHRS and YFSETQ. This CDR3 comprises 14 residues. This CDR3 is CASSLARGVNEQYF.

J is TRBJ1-4 and V is TRBV5-1; TCRdb indicates TRBD1, and absent DNA this call remains unverified. CDR1 is SGHRS and CDR2 is YFSETQ in the germline V gene. This CDR3 has 13 amino acids. The CDR3 loop reads CASSLSGTEKLFF.

The V gene is TRBV20-1, the J gene TRBJ1-2; TCRdb gives TRBD1 as the D gene, but with no DNA this cannot be confirmed. CDR3 length: 11 residues. Germline V gene data show CDR1 as DFQATT and CDR2 as SNEGSKA (reference sequence). The CDR3 is CSARQGFGYTF.

This chain joins TRBV5-5 and TRBJ2-7. Germline CDR1 reads SGHKS; CDR2 reads YYEKEE (reference sequence). This CDR3 comprises 13 residues. The CDR3 spells CASSDGPRVEQYF.

The V call is TRBV7-2, the J call TRBJ2-7; absent DNA, TCRdb's TRBD1 call cannot be checked. This CDR3 has 15 residues. Germline CDR1 and CDR2: SGHTA and FQGNSA. The CDR3 sequence: CASSLERGARAEQYF.

This chain joins TRBV20-1 and TRBJ1-6; with no DNA, the TCRdb D assignment of TRBD1 cannot be verified. In germline, CDR1 is DFQATT, CDR2 SNEGSKA (reference sequence). The CDR3 extends over 16 amino acids. CDR3: CSARDTGQGENSPLHF.

The rearrangement uses TRBV20-1 and TRBJ2-7; TCRdb picks TRBD1, but there is no DNA to check that call. Germline CDR1 reads DFQATT; CDR2 reads SNEGSKA (reference sequence). This CDR3 is built from 15 residues. CDR3 sequence reads: CSARDPRSWWGEQYF.

The rearrangement uses TRBV11-2 and TRBJ2-7; the TCRdb D gene call, TRBD1, has no DNA to confirm it. Germline loops: CDR1 SGHAT, CDR2 FQNNGV. This CDR3 contains 14 residues. CDR3: CASRYRDRGYEQYF.

This rearrangement joins TRBV25-1 to TRBJ1-1; the TCRdb call, TRBD1, lacks DNA for checking. The CDR3 covers 12 residues. Per the germline V gene, CDR1 is MGHDK and CDR2 is SYGVNS. CDR3 sequence reads: CASRGDSVEAFF. The full variable domain, completed using reference TRBV25-1 and TRBJ1-1, is EADIYQTPRYLVIGTGKKITLECSQTMGHDKMYWYQQDPGMELHLIHYSYGVNSTEKGDLSSESTVSRIRTEHFPLTLESARPSHTSQYLCASRGDSVEAFFGQGTRLTVV.

This chain joins TRBV9 and TRBJ2-3. Germline assignment: CDR1 SGDLS and CDR2 YYNGEE. The CDR3 length is 16 residues. The CDR3 here is CASSVGVNGDTDTQYF. The full variable domain, with the rest looked up from reference TRBV9 and TRBJ2-3, is DSGVTQTPKHLITATGQRVTLRCSPRSGDLSVYWYQQSLDQGLQFLIQYYNGEERAKGNILERFSAQQFPDLHSELNLSSLELGDSALYFCASSVGVNGDTDTQYFGPGTRLTVL.

V gene TRBV14 combines with J gene TRBJ1-1. Germline CDR1 reads SGHDN; CDR2 reads FVKESK. CDR3 length equals 16 residues. The CDR3 loop reads CASSQDLGQANTEAFF.

The chain uses TRBV7-2 and TRBJ1-1. The CDR3 covers 13 residues. Germline CDR1 SGHTA, CDR2 FQGNSA. CDR3 in amino acids: CASSLVGNTEAFF.

V is TRBV18 and J is TRBJ2-7; TCRdb's D call, TRBD1, is unchecked because there is no DNA. The germline gives CDR1 KGHSH, CDR2 LQKENI. CDR3 length: 13 residues. The CDR3 sequence is CASRPGQGREQYF.

This rearrangement joins TRBV29-1 to TRBJ1-4; the D gene TCRdb calls, TRBD1, cannot be checked with no DNA. Germline V gives CDR1 SQVTM, CDR2 ANQGSEA. This CDR3 has 13 amino acids. CDR3 sequence reads: CSVVASPSEKLFF.

This rearrangement joins TRBV6-5 to TRBJ1-2; TCRdb's D gene call, TRBD1, goes unchecked for lack of DNA. The CDR3 consists of 15 residues. The germline CDR1 and CDR2 sequences are MNHEY and SVGAGI. The CDR3 sequence: CASSYDSITSYGYTF.

The chain employs TRBV4-3 and TRBJ2-2; checking the TCRdb D call of TRBD1 is not possible without DNA. Germline values: CDR1 LGHNA, CDR2 YSLEER. The CDR3 consists of 14 residues. The CDR3 loop is CASSQDRERVKLFF.

The CDR3 sequence is CSVDEQSDYGYTF. This chain connects TRBV20-1 to TRBJ1-2. From germline, CDR1 is DFQATT and CDR2 SNEGSKA (reference sequence). CDR3 length: 13 amino acids.